These T cell receptor beta chains were read from a single sample in a study of CD8 T cells in Susac syndrome. TCRdb redid the calling of the immunoSEQ multiplex PCR reads with MiXCR, one entry per CDR3 protein. The sample has roughly 130,000 distinct CDR3 sequences; 95% to 96% are singletons. The sequencing sample was made of CD4+ T cells from PBMCs. Receptor source: a human donor with Susac syndrome. Both conserved end residues are part of each CDR3. Each record gives: CDR3 protein, CDR3 DNA, V gene, clone size, D gene, J gene. D genes are given only for firm matches. Where a row states a size, it is once, few, many or the class of an expanded clone; other rows omit it.

CASSPPSALAKANEQFF,TGTGCCAGCTCACCACCGTCCGCCCTAGCCAAAGCAAATGAGCAGTTCTTC,TRBV18,.,.,TRBJ2-1
CASSYSISGLAGVSEQFF,TGTGCCAGCAGTTACTCGATATCGGGACTAGCGGGAGTAAGTGAGCAGTTCTTC,TRBV6-5,.,TRBD2,TRBJ2-1
CASSLERRKEQETQYF,TGTGCCAGCAGCTTGGAGCGCAGGAAAGAACAAGAGACCCAGTACTTC,TRBV5-6,.,.,TRBJ2-5
CSATSQVQETQYF,TGCAGCGCCACATCACAGGTCCAAGAGACCCAGTACTTC,TRBV29-1,.,.,TRBJ2-5
CASSQGPQGVNEQFF,TGTGCCAGCAGCCAAGGGCCTCAGGGAGTAAATGAGCAGTTCTTC,TRBV3-1,.,.,TRBJ2-1
CATSDSGTDRAYGYTF,TGTGCCACCAGTGATTCGGGGACGGACAGGGCGTATGGCTACACCTTC,TRBV24-1,once,TRBD1,TRBJ1-2
CASSPLPMDTQYF,TGTGCCAGCTCACCCCTACCCATGGATACGCAGTATTTT,TRBV18,.,.,TRBJ2-3
CASSHRTRNEKLFF,TGTGCCAGCAGCCACCGGACCCGTAATGAAAAACTGTTTTTT,TRBV3-1,.,.,TRBJ1-4
CASSLFSGTAVAKNIQYF,TGTGCCAGCAGTTTGTTTTCCGGGACAGCTGTAGCCAAAAACATTCAGTACTTC,TRBV28,.,TRBD1,TRBJ2-4
CASSSDSPSEAFF,TGTGCCAGCTCTTCGGACAGCCCCAGCGAAGCTTTCTTT,TRBV18,once,.,TRBJ1-1
CAWGGGWTEAFF,TGTGCCTGGGGAGGGGGTTGGACTGAAGCTTTCTTT,TRBV30,.,.,TRBJ1-1
CASSQLYAAGGANVLTF,TGCGCCAGCAGCCAGCTTTATGCGGCGGGAGGGGCCAACGTCCTGACTTTC,TRBV4-1,.,.,TRBJ2-6
CASSFRGGLGNQPQHF,TGTGCCAGCAGTTTCCGGGGGGGGTTAGGTAATCAGCCCCAGCATTTT,TRBV28,.,.,TRBJ1-5
CASSQVQGADTQYF,TGTGCCAGCAGCCAAGTGCAGGGGGCAGATACGCAGTATTTT,TRBV4-2,.,TRBD1,TRBJ2-3
CASSQPASGIVTGELFF,TGTGCCAGCAGCCAACCCGCTAGCGGGATAGTCACCGGGGAGCTGTTTTTT,TRBV3-1,.,TRBD2,TRBJ2-2
CASITRDLPSSQETQYF,TGTGCCAGCATCACTAGGGACTTACCCAGTTCCCAAGAGACCCAGTACTTC,TRBV7-2,.,.,TRBJ2-5
CSARTSPYNEQFF,TGCAGTGCTAGGACTAGCCCCTACAATGAGCAGTTCTTC,TRBV20-1,.,TRBD2,TRBJ2-1
CASRRGAGETQYF,TGTGCCAGCAGACGGGGGGCGGGAGAGACCCAGTACTTC,TRBV2,.,.,TRBJ2-5
CASSLRGLVVHEQFF,TGTGCCAGCAGCCTTCGGGGACTAGTGGTCCATGAGCAGTTCTTC,TRBV3-1,.,TRBD2,TRBJ2-1
CSVGPDGGTNEKLFF,TGCAGCGTTGGGCCTGACGGGGGGACTAATGAAAAACTGTTTTTT,TRBV29-1,.,.,TRBJ1-4
CATTPQALSYEQYF,TGTGCCACCACTCCCCAGGCCCTATCCTACGAGCAGTACTTC,TRBV2,.,.,TRBJ2-7
CASSSKAGGPYEQYF,TGTGCCAGCAGTTCCAAAGCGGGAGGGCCCTACGAGCAGTACTTC,TRBV28,.,TRBD2,TRBJ2-7
CSGTSGRWGGTQYF,TGCAGCGGGACTAGCGGGAGGTGGGGGGGGACCCAGTACTTC,TRBV20-1,.,TRBD2,TRBJ2-5
CASSRYRSDYEQYF,TGTGCCAGCAGTCGCTATAGGTCGGACTACGAGCAGTACTTC,TRBV6-5,.,.,TRBJ2-7
CASSTILGGGTGNQPQHF,TGTGCCAGTAGTACCATACTAGGCGGGGGTACGGGCAATCAGCCCCAGCATTTT,TRBV19,.,.,TRBJ1-5
CASNDDSLDQPQHF,TGTGCCAGCAACGACGACAGCCTCGATCAGCCCCAGCATTTT,TRBV6-2/TRBV6-3,.,.,TRBJ1-5
CASRRGANTEAFF,TGTGCCAGCAGGCGGGGGGCTAACACTGAAGCTTTCTTT,TRBV7-2,.,.,TRBJ1-1
CSATDFLGLTETQYF,TGCAGTGCTACTGACTTCCTTGGACTAACAGAGACCCAGTACTTC,TRBV20-1,.,.,TRBJ2-5
CSVRDRGSGANVLTF,TGCAGCGTCCGGGACAGAGGCTCTGGGGCCAACGTCCTGACTTTC,TRBV29-1,once,TRBD1,TRBJ2-6
CASSYMGVPETQYF,TGTGCCAGCAGCTATATGGGTGTCCCGGAGACCCAGTACTTC,TRBV5-4,.,.,TRBJ2-5
CSARVAGGPHTGELFF,TGCAGTGCTAGAGTAGCGGGAGGGCCCCACACCGGGGAGCTGTTTTTT,TRBV20-1,.,TRBD2,TRBJ2-2
CASSYSMWGPGDEQYF,TGTGCCAGCAGTTACTCGATGTGGGGCCCGGGTGACGAGCAGTACTTC,TRBV6-7,once,.,TRBJ2-7
CASSLTGKGYTF,TGTGCCAGCAGTTTAACCGGGAAGGGCTACACCTTC,TRBV28,.,.,TRBJ1-2
CASSVGSSGNTIYF,TGTGCCAGCAGCGTAGGCAGCTCTGGAAACACCATATATTTT,TRBV9,.,.,TRBJ1-3
CSATTSGRSYEQFF,TGCAGTGCTACGACTAGCGGGAGGAGCTATGAGCAGTTCTTC,TRBV20-1,.,TRBD2,TRBJ2-1
CASSVGGSGTGTGELFF,TGTGCCAGCAGCGTAGGGGGCTCGGGGACGGGCACCGGGGAGCTGTTTTTT,TRBV9,once,.,TRBJ2-2
CASRYRDGGAFF,TGTGCCAGCAGGTATAGGGACGGGGGAGCTTTCTTT,TRBV12-3/TRBV12-4,once,.,TRBJ1-1